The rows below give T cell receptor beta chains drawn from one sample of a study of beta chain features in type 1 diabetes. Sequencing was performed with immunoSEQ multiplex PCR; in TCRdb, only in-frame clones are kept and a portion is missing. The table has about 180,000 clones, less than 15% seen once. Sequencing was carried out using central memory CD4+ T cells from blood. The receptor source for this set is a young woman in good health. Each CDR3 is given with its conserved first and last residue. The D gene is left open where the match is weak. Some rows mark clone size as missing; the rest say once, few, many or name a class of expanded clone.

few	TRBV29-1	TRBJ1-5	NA	CSVGRGGGSNQPQHF	TGCAGCGTTGGTCGGGGAGGGGGTAGCAATCAGCCCCAGCATTTT
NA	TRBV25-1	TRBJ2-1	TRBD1	CASSGGDRGGANEQFF	TGTGCCAGCAGTGGGGGGGACAGGGGAGGGGCGAATGAGCAGTTCTTC
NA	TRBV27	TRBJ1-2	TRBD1	CASRRPLDRETYGYTF	TGTGCCAGCAGACGCCCTCTGGACAGGGAAACCTATGGCTACACCTTC
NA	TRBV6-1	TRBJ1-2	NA	CATRRTHGYTF	TGTGCCACCAGGAGGACACATGGCTACACCTTC
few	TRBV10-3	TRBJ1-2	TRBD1	CAIREGQNYGYTF	TGTGCCATCAGAGAGGGACAGAACTATGGCTACACCTTC
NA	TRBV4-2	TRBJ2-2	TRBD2	CASSQGTSGANTGELFF	TGTGCCAGCAGCCAAGGGACTAGCGGAGCGAACACCGGGGAGCTGTTTTTT
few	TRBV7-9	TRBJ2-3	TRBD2	CASSLGRMTSGSTDTQYF	TGTGCCAGCAGCTTAGGCAGGATGACTAGCGGGAGCACAGATACGCAGTATTTT
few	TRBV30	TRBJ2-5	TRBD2	CAWSATSGKGTQYF	TGTGCCTGGAGTGCGACTAGCGGGAAAGGGACCCAGTACTTC
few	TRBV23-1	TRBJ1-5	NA	CARDSDSYNQPQHF	TGCGCCAGGGACTCGGACAGTTACAATCAGCCCCAGCATTTT
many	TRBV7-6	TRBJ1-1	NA	CASSFGTQNTEAFF	TGTGCCAGCAGCTTCGGGACACAGAACACTGAAGCTTTCTTT
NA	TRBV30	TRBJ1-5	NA	CAWSPGGNQPQHF	TGTGCCTGGAGTCCCGGGGGAAATCAGCCCCAGCATTTT
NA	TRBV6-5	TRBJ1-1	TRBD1	CASNSDRGGTEAFF	TGTGCCAGCAACTCGGACAGGGGAGGGACTGAAGCTTTCTTT
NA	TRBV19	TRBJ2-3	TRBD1	CASSDRGSTDTQYF	TGTGCCAGTTCCGACAGGGGTAGCACAGATACGCAGTATTTT
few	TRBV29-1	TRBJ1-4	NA	CSVDLSGDEKLFF	TGCAGCGTTGATCTGTCGGGAGATGAAAAACTGTTTTTT
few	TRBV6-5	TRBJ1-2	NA	CASSSHGPSGGGYTF	TGTGCCAGCAGTTCGCACGGCCCTTCGGGTGGTGGCTACACCTTC
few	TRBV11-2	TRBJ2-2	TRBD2	CASSLDRTSGSSFGPGELFF	TGTGCCAGCAGCTTAGATCGGACTAGCGGGAGCTCGTTCGGGCCCGGGGAGCTGTTTTTT
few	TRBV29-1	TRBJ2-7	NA	CSVESRTAGGEQYF	TGCAGCGTTGAATCACGGACAGCTGGTGGGGAGCAGTACTTC
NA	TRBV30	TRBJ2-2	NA	CAWSVGSGQSNTGELFF	TGTGCCTGGAGTGTAGGTAGCGGACAATCGAACACCGGGGAGCTGTTTTTT
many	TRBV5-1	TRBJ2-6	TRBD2	CASRLGGSQGSGANVLTF	TGCGCCAGCAGACTCGGGGGGTCCCAAGGCTCTGGGGCCAACGTCCTGACTTTC
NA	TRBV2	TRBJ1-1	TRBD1	CASIRGRPLNTEAFF	TGTGCCAGCATCAGGGGGCGCCCCTTGAACACTGAAGCTTTCTTT
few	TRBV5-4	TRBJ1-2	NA	CASSWQGRDGYTF	TGTGCCAGCAGCTGGCAGGGAAGGGATGGCTACACCTTC
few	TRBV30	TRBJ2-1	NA	CAWSVGRMGFF	TGTGCCTGGAGTGTGGGGAGGATGGGGTTCTTC